The 5 T cell receptor beta chains given below trace back to one sample, sequenced in a study of blood T cell repertoires in COVID-19. Measured with immunoSEQ multiplex PCR; TCRdb has only the in-frame clones, and not every one. The table has 57,000 or so clones, roughly three quarters seen once. Sequencing used peripheral blood. Every receptor here comes from a man aged 45-65 years with active or convalescent COVID-19.

The gene calls are TRBV14 and TRBJ2-3; D is undetermined. Germline assignment: CDR1 SGHDN and CDR2 FVKESK. The CDR3 runs 13 residues. Trimming took off 4 bases at V and 4 bases at J, with 9 bases between the two ends. The CDR3, as DNA: TGTGCCAGCAGCCCCCTTAGTGCAGATACGCAGTATTTT. It translates to CASSPLSADTQYF.

The rearrangement uses TRBV7-3 and TRBJ2-3, with TRBD1 matching over 8 bases. The V gene's germline CDR1 is SGHTA and CDR2 FQGTGA. Trimming took 5 bases from V and 1 from J; bases not matched to a gene: 8. The CDR3 runs 16 residues. The CDR3 spells CASSTGQGTGTDTQYF. The CDR3 DNA is TGTGCCAGCAGCACTGGACAGGGAACGGGCACAGATACGCAGTATTTT.

J is TRBJ1-1 and V is TRBV2, with D perhaps TRBD1 (5 bases). Germline V CDR1 and CDR2: SNHLY, FYNNEI. Between the trimmed V and J ends, which lost 2 bases and 5 bases, there was a span of 15 bases. The length of the CDR3 is 15 residues. The CDR3 bases are TGTGCCAGCAGTGAATTTGCGGGGCGCGGGACTGAAGCTTTCTTT. This sequence encodes CASSEFAGRGTEAFF.

This rearrangement joins TRBV5-4 to TRBJ1-5, with D possibly matching TRBD1 (5 bases). V lost 1 base, J lost 1 base, and 6 bases lay in between. CDR1 and CDR2 from the germline V gene are SGHNT and YYREEE (reference sequence). CDR3 length equals 14 residues. The DNA for the CDR3 is TGTGCCAGCAGCTTGACAGGAAGCAATCAGCCCCAGCATTTT. Amino acid sequence: CASSLTGSNQPQHF.

The J gene is TRBJ2-5, the V gene TRBV4-1; 7 positions match TRBD2. With V trimmed by 3 bases and J by 3 bases, 4 bases remained unmatched. The CDR3 is 14 residues long. CDR1 and CDR2 from the germline V gene are MGHRA and YSYEKL. CDR3 in amino acids: CASSQSGVEETQYF. CDR3 sequence (DNA): TGCGCCAGCAGCCAGAGCGGGGTTGAAGAGACCCAGTACTTC.